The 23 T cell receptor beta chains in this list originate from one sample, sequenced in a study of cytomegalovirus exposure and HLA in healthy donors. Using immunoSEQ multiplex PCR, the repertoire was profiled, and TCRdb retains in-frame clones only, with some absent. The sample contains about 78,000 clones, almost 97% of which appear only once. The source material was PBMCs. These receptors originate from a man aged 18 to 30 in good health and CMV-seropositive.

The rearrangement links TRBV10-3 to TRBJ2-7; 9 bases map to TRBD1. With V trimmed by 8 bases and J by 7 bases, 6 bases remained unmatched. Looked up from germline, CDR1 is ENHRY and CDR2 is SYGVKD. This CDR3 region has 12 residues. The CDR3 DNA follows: TGTGCCATCGGACAGGGGACCTTTGAGCAGTACTTC. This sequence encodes CAIGQGTFEQYF.

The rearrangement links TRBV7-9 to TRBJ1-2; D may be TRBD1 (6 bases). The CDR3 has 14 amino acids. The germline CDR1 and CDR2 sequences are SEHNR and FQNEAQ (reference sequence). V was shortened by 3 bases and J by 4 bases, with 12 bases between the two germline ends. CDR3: CASSLGGPLYGYTF. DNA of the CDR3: TGTGCCAGCAGCTTGGGGGGGCCCCTCTATGGCTACACCTTC.

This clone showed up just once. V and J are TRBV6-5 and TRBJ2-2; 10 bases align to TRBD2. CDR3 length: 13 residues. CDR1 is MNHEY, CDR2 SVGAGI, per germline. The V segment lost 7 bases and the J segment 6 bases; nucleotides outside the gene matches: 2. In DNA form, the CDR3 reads TGTGCCAGCACCGGGACTAGCGCCGGGGAGCTGTTTTTT. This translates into CASTGTSAGELFF.

The CDR3 is CASSWRGASGSGANVLTF. DNA of the CDR3: TGCGCCAGCAGCTGGCGCGGGGCTAGCGGGAGTGGGGCCAACGTCCTGACTTTC. The rearrangement joins TRBV5-1 to TRBJ2-6; 10 nucleotides line up with TRBD2. The CDR3 has 18 residues. The J segment lost 3 bases and the V segment lost 3 bases, leaving 9 bases of the junction unmatched. Per the germline V gene, CDR1 is SGHRS and CDR2 is YFSETQ. Full variable domain (remainder filled in from reference TRBV5-1 and TRBJ2-6): KAGVTQTPRYLIKTRGQQVTLSCSPISGHRSVSWYQQTPGQGLQFLFEYFSETQRNKGNFPGRFSGRQFSNSRSEMNVSTLELGDSALYLCASSWRGASGSGANVLTFGAGSRLTVL.

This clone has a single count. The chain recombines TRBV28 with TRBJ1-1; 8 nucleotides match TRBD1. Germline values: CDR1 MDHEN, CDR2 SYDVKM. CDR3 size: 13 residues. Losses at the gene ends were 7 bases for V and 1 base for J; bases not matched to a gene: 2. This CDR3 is CASMDRANTEAFF. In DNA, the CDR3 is TGTGCCAGCATGGACAGGGCGAACACTGAAGCTTTCTTT.

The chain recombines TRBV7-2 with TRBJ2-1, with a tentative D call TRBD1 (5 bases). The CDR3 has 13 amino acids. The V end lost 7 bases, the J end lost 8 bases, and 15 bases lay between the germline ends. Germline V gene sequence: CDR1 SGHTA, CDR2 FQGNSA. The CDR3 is CASTPLGLDEQFF. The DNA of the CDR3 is TGTGCCAGCACTCCGTTGGGGCTCGATGAGCAGTTCTTC.

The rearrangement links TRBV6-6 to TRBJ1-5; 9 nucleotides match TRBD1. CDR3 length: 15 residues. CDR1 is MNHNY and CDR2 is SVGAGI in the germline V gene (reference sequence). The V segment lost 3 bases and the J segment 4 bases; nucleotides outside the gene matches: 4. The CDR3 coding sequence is TGTGCCAGCAGTTATTCGACAGGGGGTAATCAGCCCCAGCATTTT. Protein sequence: CASSYSTGGNQPQHF.

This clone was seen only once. This CDR3 is CASSYSGNNEQFF. The DNA of the CDR3 is TGTGCCAGCAGTTACTCCGGGAACAATGAGCAGTTCTTC. V and J are TRBV6-5 and TRBJ2-1; D possibly corresponds to TRBD2 (5 bases). The V end lost 0 bases, the J end lost 5 bases, and 5 bases lay between the germline ends. CDR3 length: 13 amino acids. Germline CDR1 reads MNHEY; CDR2 reads SVGAGI.

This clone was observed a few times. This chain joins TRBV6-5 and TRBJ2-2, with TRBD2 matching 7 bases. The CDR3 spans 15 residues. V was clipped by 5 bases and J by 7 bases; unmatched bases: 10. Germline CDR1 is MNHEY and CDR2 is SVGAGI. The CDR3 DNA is TGTGCCAGCAGTCCTCGGACTAGTCGAGGCGGGGAGCTGTTTTTT. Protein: CASSPRTSRGGELFF.

The CDR3 here is CASSWAGELFF. CDR3 nucleotides: TGTGCCAGTAGTTGGGCGGGGGAGCTGTTTTTT. This chain links TRBV19 with TRBJ2-2; D is unresolved. With 5 bases removed from V and 8 bases from J, the gap between germline ends came to 6 bases. The CDR3 spans 11 residues. Germline assignment: CDR1 LNHDA and CDR2 SQIVND (reference sequence).

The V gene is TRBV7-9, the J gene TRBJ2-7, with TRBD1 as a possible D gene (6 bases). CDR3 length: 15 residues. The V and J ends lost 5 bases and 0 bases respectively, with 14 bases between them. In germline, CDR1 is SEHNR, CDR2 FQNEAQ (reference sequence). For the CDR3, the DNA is TGTGCCAGCAGCAAACCCCAGGGGTTCTCCTACGAGCAGTACTTC. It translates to CASSKPQGFSYEQYF.

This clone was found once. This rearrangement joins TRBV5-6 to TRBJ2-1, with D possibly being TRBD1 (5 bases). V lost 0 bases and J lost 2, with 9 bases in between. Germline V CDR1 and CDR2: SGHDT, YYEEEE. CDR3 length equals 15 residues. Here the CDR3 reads CASSLGQMTYNEQFF. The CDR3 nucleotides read TGTGCCAGCAGCTTGGGACAGATGACCTACAATGAGCAGTTCTTC.

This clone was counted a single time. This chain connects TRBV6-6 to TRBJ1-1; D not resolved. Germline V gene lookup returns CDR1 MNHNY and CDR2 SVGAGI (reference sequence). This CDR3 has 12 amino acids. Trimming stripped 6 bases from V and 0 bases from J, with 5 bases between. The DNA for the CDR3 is TGTGCCAGCAGCCAGGTGAACACTGAAGCTTTCTTT. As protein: CASSQVNTEAFF.

In DNA, the CDR3 is TGTGCCAGCAGCTTAGGGGTGACAGGTGAAGCTTTCTTT. It encodes CASSLGVTGEAFF. This chain connects TRBV11-2 to TRBJ1-1; tentative D call: TRBD1 (6 bases). CDR1 is SGHAT and CDR2 is FQNNGV in the germline V gene. The CDR3 length is 13 residues. Deletions cut 1 base from V and 7 bases from J, with 10 bases between.

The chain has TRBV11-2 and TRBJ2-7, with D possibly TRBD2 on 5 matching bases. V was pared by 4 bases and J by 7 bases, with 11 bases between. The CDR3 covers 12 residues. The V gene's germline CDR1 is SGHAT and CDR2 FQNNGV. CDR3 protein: CASSSLPGEQYF. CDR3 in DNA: TGTGCCAGCAGCTCCCTCCCGGGGGAGCAGTACTTC.

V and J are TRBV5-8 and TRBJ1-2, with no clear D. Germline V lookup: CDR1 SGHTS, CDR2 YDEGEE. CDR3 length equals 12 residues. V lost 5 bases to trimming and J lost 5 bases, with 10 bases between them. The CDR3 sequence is CASSTELYGYTF. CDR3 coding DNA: TGTGCCAGCAGTACAGAGTTGTATGGCTACACCTTC.

The CDR3 is CASSLGTSGVQDTQYF. The DNA of the CDR3 is TGCGCCAGCAGCTTGGGGACTAGCGGGGTGCAGGATACGCAGTATTTT. This chain joins TRBV5-1 and TRBJ2-3; 12 nucleotides line up with TRBD2. The CDR3 extends over 16 amino acids. Trimming took 0 bases from V and 6 from J; bases not matched to a gene: 5. Per germline, CDR1 SGHRS and CDR2 YFSETQ.

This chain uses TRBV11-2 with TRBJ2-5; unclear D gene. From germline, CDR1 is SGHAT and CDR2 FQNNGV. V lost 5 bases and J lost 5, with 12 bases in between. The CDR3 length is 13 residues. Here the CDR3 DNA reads TGTGCCAGCAGCCAAGACCGGGTTGAGACCCAGTACTTC. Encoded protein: CASSQDRVETQYF.

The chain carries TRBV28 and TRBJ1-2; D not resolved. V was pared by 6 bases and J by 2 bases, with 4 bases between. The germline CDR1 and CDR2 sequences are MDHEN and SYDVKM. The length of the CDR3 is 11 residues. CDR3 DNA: TGTGCCAGCAGCCAAAACTATGGCTACACCTTC. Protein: CASSQNYGYTF.

The CDR3 bases are TGCAGCGTGGGTCGAGGGATGACCTACGAGCAGTACTTC. Translation: CSVGRGMTYEQYF. This chain connects TRBV29-1 to TRBJ2-7; tentatively, D is TRBD2 (5 bases). Deletions cut 6 bases from V and 2 bases from J, with 14 bases between. CDR3 size: 13 residues. Germline CDR1 SQVTM, CDR2 ANQGSEA.

CDR3 nucleotide sequence: TGTGCCAGCAGCTTAGCAGGGCTAGCGGAATTGCCGTTCTTC. As protein: CASSLAGLAELPFF. The gene calls are TRBV7-9 and TRBJ2-1; TRBD2 matches 7 bases. V lost 0 bases and J lost 15; bases outside the gene matches: 11. CDR1 is SEHNR, CDR2 FQNEAQ, per germline (reference sequence). The CDR3 is 14 amino acids.

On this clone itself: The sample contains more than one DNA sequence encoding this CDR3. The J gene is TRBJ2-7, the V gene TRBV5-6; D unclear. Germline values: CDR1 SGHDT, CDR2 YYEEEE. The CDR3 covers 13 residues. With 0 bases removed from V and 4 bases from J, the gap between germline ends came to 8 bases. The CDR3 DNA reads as TGTGCCAGCAGCTTGGTATCTAGTTACGAGCAGTACTTC. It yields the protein CASSLVSSYEQYF.

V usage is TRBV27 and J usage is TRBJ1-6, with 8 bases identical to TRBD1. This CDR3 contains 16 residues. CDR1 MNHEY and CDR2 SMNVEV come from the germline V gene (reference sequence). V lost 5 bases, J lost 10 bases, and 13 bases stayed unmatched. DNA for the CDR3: TGTGCCAGCAGTCCACGACAGGGGAGTTTAGGATCACCCCTCCACTTT. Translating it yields CASSPRQGSLGSPLHF.